This TCR beta chain was captured in a study of control samples from healthy donors and cancer patients. Germline V CDR1 and CDR2: LGHDT, YNNKEL (reference sequence). With 1 base removed from V and 1 base from J, the gap between germline ends came to 1 base. The CDR3 is made up of 13 amino acids. Using immunoSEQ multiplex PCR, the repertoire was profiled, and TCRdb retains in-frame clones only, with some absent. The sample includes 110,000 to 150,000 clones, about 89% seen only once; the top ten take more than 4%. Worth noting for this clone: The same CDR3 also results from other DNA sequences found in this sample.

The V gene is TRBV3-1 (or the pseudogene TRBV3-2), the J gene TRBJ2-2; D is uncertain. This receptor was identified in a man aged 30 to 45 in good health. Input material: blood. The CDR3 spells CASSQGNTGELFF. CDR3 nucleotides: TGTGCCAGCAGCCAAGGGAACACCGGGGAGCTGTTTTTT.